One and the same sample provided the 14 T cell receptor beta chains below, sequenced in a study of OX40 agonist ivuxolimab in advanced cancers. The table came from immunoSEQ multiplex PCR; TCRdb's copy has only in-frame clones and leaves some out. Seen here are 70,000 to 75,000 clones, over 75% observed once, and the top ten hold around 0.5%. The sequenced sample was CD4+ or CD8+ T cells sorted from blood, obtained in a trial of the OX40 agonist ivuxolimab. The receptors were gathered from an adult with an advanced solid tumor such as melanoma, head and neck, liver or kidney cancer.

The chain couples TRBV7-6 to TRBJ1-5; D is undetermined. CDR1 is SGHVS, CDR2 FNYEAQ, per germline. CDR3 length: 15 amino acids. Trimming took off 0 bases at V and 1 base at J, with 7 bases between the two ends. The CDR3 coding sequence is TGTGCCAGCAGCTTAGCGTTCGGGAGCAATCAGCCCCAGCATTTT. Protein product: CASSLAFGSNQPQHF.

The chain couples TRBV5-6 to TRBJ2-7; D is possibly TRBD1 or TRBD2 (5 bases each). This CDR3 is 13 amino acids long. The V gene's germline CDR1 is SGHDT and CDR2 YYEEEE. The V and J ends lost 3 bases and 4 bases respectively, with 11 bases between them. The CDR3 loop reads CASSSGPQYEQYF. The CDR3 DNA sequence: TGTGCCAGCAGCTCGGGACCCCAGTACGAGCAGTACTTC.

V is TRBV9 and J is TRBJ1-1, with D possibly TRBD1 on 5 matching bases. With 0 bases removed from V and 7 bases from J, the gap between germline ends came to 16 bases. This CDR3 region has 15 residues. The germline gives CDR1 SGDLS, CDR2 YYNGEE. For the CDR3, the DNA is TGTGCCAGCAGCGTAGCTGGTAGGGGCCAGGGTGAAGCTTTCTTT. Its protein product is CASSVAGRGQGEAFF.

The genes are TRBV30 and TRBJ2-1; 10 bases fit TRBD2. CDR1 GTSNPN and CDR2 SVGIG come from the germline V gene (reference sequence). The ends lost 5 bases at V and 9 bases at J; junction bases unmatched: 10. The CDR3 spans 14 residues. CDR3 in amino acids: CAWRPSGSRSEQFF. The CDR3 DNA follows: TGTGCCTGGCGCCCTAGCGGGAGTAGGAGTGAGCAGTTCTTC.

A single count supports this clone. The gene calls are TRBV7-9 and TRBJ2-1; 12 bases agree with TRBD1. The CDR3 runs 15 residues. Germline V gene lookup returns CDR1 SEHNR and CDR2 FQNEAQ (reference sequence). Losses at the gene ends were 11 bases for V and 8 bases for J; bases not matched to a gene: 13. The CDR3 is CAGTFGGTGGYEQFF. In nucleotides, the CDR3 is TGTGCCGGCACGTTCGGCGGGACAGGGGGCTATGAGCAGTTCTTC.

CDR3 residues: CASSPDRVNTEAFF. The CDR3 region has the DNA TGTGCCAGCAGCCCGGACAGGGTGAACACTGAAGCTTTCTTT. This chain uses TRBV5-4 with TRBJ1-1; 8 bases agree with TRBD1. From germline, CDR1 is SGHNT and CDR2 YYREEE (reference sequence). The CDR3 runs 14 residues. Losses at the gene ends were 4 bases for V and 0 bases for J; bases not matched to a gene: 2.

The CDR3 nucleotides are TGTGCCTGGGTGGGTAGGGTCAACTATGGCTACACCTTC. Translation gives CAWVGRVNYGYTF. This chain links TRBV30 with TRBJ1-2; D call uncertain. Germline CDR1 reads GTSNPN; CDR2 reads SVGIG (reference sequence). The CDR3 consists of 13 residues. Between the trimmed V and J ends, which lost 5 bases and 2 bases, there was a span of 12 bases. Full variable domain (rest looked up from reference TRBV30 and TRBJ1-2): SQTIHQWPATLVQPVGSPLSLECTVEGTSNPNLYWYRQAAGRGLQLLFYSVGIGQISSEVPQNLSASRPQDRQFILSSKKLLLSDSGFYLCAWVGRVNYGYTFGSGTRLTVV.

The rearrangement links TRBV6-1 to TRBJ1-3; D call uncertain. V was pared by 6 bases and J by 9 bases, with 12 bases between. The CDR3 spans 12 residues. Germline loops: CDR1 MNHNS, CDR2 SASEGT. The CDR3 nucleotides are TGTGCCAGCAGCGCCGCCTGGCGCACCATATATTTT. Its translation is CASSAAWRTIYF.

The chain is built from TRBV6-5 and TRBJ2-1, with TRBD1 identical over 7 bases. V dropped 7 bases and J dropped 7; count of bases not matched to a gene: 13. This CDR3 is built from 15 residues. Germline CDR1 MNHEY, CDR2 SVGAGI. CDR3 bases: TGTGCCAGCAACCTCGAGGGGGCGTCAGGGAATGAGCAGTTCTTC. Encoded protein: CASNLEGASGNEQFF.

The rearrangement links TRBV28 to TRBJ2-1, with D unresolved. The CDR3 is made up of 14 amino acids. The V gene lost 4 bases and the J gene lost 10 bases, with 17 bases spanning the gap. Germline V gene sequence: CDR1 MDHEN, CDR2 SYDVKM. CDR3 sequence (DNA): TGTGCCAGCAGTTCCCCTCCATCCGTTAGCGAGCAGTTCTTC. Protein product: CASSSPPSVSEQFF.

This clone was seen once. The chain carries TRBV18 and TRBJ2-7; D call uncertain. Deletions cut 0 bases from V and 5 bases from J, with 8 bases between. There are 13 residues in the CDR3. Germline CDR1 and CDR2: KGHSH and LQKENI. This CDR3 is CASSPPSANEQYF. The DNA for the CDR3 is TGTGCCAGCTCACCACCGTCCGCGAACGAGCAGTACTTC.

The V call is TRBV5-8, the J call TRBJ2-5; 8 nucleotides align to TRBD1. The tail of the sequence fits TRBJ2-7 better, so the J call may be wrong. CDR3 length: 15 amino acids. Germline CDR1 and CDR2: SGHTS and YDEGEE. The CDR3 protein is CASSTQGEGSYEQYF. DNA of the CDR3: TGTGCCAGCAGCACACAGGGGGAAGGGTCCTACGAGCAGTACTTC.

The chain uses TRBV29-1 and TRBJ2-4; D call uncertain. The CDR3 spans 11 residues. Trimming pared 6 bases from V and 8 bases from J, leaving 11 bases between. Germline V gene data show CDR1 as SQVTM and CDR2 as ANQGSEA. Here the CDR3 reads CSVQVVDIQYF. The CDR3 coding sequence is TGCAGCGTCCAAGTCGTGGACATTCAGTACTTC.

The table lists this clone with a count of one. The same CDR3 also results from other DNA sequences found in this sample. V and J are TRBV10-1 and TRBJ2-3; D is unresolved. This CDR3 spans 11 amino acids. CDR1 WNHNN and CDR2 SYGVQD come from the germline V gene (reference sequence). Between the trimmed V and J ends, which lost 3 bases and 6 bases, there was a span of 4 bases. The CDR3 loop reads CASSDEDTQYF. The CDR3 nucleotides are TGCGCCAGCAGTGATGAGGATACGCAGTATTTT.